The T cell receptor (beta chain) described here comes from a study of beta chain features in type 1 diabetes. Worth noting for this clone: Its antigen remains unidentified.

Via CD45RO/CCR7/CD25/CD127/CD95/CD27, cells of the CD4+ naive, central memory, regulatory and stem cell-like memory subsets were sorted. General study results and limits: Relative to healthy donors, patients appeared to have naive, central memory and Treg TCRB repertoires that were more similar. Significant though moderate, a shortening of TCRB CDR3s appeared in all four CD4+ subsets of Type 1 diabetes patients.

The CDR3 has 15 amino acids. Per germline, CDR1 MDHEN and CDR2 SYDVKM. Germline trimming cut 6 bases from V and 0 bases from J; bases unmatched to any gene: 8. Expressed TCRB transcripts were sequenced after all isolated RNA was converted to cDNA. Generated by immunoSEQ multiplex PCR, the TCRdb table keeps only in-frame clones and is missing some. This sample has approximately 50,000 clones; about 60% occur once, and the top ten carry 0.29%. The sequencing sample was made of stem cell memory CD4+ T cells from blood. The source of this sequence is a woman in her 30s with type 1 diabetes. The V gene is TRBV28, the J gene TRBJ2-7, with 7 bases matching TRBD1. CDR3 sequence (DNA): TGTGCCAGCAGCCTCGCCGGGACAGCCTCCTACGAGCAGTACTTC. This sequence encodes CASSLAGTASYEQYF.